The present entry profiles one TCR beta chain with its context. Germline loops: CDR1 LNHDA, CDR2 SQIVND (reference sequence). V was cut by 2 bases and J by 5 bases, with 10 bases left in between. The CDR3 is made up of 14 amino acids. This sample is drawn from a study of blood T cell repertoires in COVID-19. Study context: The study drew acute and convalescent COVID-19 samples from the United States, Italy and Spain. In each case, the material was cDNA or gDNA derived from T cells, B-cell-depleted T cells, or PBMCs.

The authors' processing: From reference gene primer amplification, estimates of nucleated cell counts were derived. Produced via immunoSEQ multiplex PCR; TCRdb's table is partial and in-frame only. Clone size and V and J calls were adopted from that table, with D and trimming inferred from the DNA. Among tens of thousands of clones, about 73% were seen once, and the ten largest hold about a third. The material sequenced was peripheral blood. The receptor's source is a woman between 70 and 85 years old with acute or convalescent COVID-19. The chain joins TRBV19 to TRBJ2-1; the D gene is possibly TRBD1 (5 bases). The chain's CDR3 is CASSIQGTDNEQFF. CDR3 DNA: TGTGCCAGTAGTATACAGGGAACAGACAATGAGCAGTTCTTC.